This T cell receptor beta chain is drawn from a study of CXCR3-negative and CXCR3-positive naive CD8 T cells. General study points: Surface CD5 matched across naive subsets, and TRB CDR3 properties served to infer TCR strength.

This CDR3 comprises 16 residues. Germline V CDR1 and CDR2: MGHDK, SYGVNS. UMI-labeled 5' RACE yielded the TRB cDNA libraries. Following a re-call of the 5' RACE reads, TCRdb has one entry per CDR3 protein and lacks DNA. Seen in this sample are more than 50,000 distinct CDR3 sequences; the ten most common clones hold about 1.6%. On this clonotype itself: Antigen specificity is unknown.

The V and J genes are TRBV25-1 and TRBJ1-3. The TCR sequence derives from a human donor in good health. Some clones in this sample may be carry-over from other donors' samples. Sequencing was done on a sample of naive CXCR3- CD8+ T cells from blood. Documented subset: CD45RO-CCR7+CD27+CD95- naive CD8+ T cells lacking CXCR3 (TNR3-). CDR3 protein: CASSESYIWAGNTIYF.